One sample yielded the 21 T cell receptor beta chains listed below, sequenced in a study of regulatory T cells in long-lasting Graves disease. TCR beta libraries were built with iRepertoire HTBI primers and Arm-PCR of CDR3 regions. One entry per CDR3 protein results from TCRdb running MiXCR on the multiplex PCR reads. The table lists some 300,000 distinct CDR3 sequences, 20% to 25% of them singletons. Time point: persistent/refractory GD, antithyroid drugs over 5 years with positive TRAb. From PBMCs, RNA was extracted and then used to make the TCR library. The specimen comprised peripheral blood mononuclear cells (PBMCs), sampled when the disease was refractory, from a patient treated with antithyroid drugs. Receptor source: a female donor with Graves disease.

This clonotype showed up many times. The chain joins TRBV15 to TRBJ1-5; 12 positions agree with TRBD1. V lost 1 base and J lost 5; bases outside the gene matches: 9. The CDR3 is made up of 18 amino acids. Germline CDR1 reads LNHNV; CDR2 reads YYDKDF (reference sequence). The CDR3 loop reads CATSRGPGQGAEYQPQHF. The CDR3 region has the DNA TGTGCCACCAGCAGAGGCCCGGGACAGGGGGCAGAGTATCAGCCCCAGCATTTT.

The rearrangement links TRBV28 to TRBJ1-2; 7 positions agree with TRBD1. V lost 8 bases and J lost 1; bases outside the gene matches: 10. The CDR3 has 15 residues. CDR1 is MDHEN and CDR2 is SYDVKM in the germline V gene. CDR3 sequence (DNA): TGTGCCAGCCTTCCTCGGGACAGTTATAACTATGGCTACACCTTC. Amino acid sequence: CASLPRDSYNYGYTF.

This clonotype was seen many times. This chain joins TRBV28 and TRBJ2-2; a weak D match, TRBD1 (6 bases). This CDR3 spans 14 amino acids. CDR1 and CDR2 (germline): MDHEN, SYDVKM. V was trimmed by 7 bases and J by 2 bases, leaving 11 bases between them. CDR3 loop: CASTPDSNTGELFF. The CDR3 DNA reads as TGTGCCAGCACTCCGGACAGCAACACCGGGGAGCTGTTTTTT. Complete variable domain (other parts from reference TRBV28 and TRBJ2-2): DVKVTQSSRYLVKRTGEKVFLECVQDMDHENMFWYRQDPGLGLRLIYFSYDVKMKEKGDIPEGYSVSREKKERFSLILESASTNQTSMYLCASTPDSNTGELFFGEGSRLTVL.

This clonotype was seen a few times. V usage is TRBV12-3 or TRBV12-4 and J usage is TRBJ2-7; maybe TRBD2 (5 bases). Trimming took off 4 bases at V and 0 bases at J, with 13 bases between the two ends. The CDR3 is 15 amino acids. CDR3 residues: CASSSKAVSSYEQYF. DNA of the CDR3: TGTGCCAGCAGTTCGAAAGCGGTGAGCTCCTACGAGCAGTACTTC.

This clonotype appeared many times. J is TRBJ1-6 and V is TRBV28, with 9 bases aligning to TRBD1. The CDR3 is 15 amino acids. Losses at the gene ends were 7 bases for V and 4 bases for J; bases not matched to a gene: 5. CDR1 and CDR2 from the germline V gene are MDHEN and SYDVKM. Here the CDR3 DNA reads TGTGCCAGCATGGGACAGGGTCCATATAATTCACCCCTCCACTTT. Amino acids: CASMGQGPYNSPLHF.

This clonotype was seen many times. The chain combines TRBV27 with TRBJ1-6; D may be TRBD1 (6 bases). The germline CDR1 and CDR2 sequences are MNHEY and SMNVEV (reference sequence). Trimming cost V 5 bases and J 9 bases, with 17 bases left between them. The CDR3 contains 15 residues. The CDR3 nucleotides are TGTGCCAGCAGTCCCCGAAGGGGGGATGGTTCACCCCTCCACTTT. Translating it yields CASSPRRGDGSPLHF.

This clonotype showed up many times. The chain employs TRBV7-2 and TRBJ1-5; D possibly corresponds to TRBD1 (5 bases). This CDR3 comprises 19 residues. CDR1 and CDR2 (germline): SGHTA, FQGNSA. V shed 3 bases and J shed 0 bases, with 21 bases lying between them. As DNA, the CDR3 is TGTGCCAGCAGCTTTCAGTCCCCAACCGGCGGGGGTAGCAATCAGCCCCAGCATTTT. It translates to CASSFQSPTGGGSNQPQHF.

This clonotype has a count of ten or more. The chain joins TRBV27 to TRBJ2-5; no definite D call. V was trimmed by 1 base and J by 5 bases, leaving 8 bases between them. Germline CDR1 reads MNHEY; CDR2 reads SMNVEV (reference sequence). This CDR3 region has 13 residues. The CDR3 sequence is CASSLFGRETQYF. The CDR3 DNA reads as TGTGCCAGCAGTTTATTCGGTCGGGAGACCCAGTACTTC.

The J gene is TRBJ2-4, the V gene TRBV29-1; 9 bases align to TRBD2. Germline CDR1 and CDR2: SQVTM and ANQGSEA. The CDR3 has 14 amino acids. J lost 6 bases, V lost 4 bases, and 7 bases had no gene match. The CDR3 reads CSVAASGTLNIQYF. The DNA of the CDR3 is TGCAGCGTTGCGGCTAGCGGGACTCTAAACATTCAGTACTTC.

This clonotype occurred a few times. This sequence joins TRBV27 and TRBJ2-1; 12 bases map to TRBD2. J lost 6 bases, V lost 8 bases, and 14 bases had no gene match. Germline CDR1 reads MNHEY; CDR2 reads SMNVEV (reference sequence). The CDR3 is made up of 17 amino acids. This chain's CDR3 is CASEEDEPLAGGNEQFF. CDR3 coding DNA: TGTGCCAGCGAGGAGGACGAACCACTAGCGGGAGGCAATGAGCAGTTCTTC.

Details on this clonotype: This could be a read error, since a much larger clone is one nucleotide away. This chain uses TRBV2 with TRBJ2-5, with D possibly called TRBD1 or TRBD2 (5 bases each). V lost 7 bases and J 5 bases, leaving 17 bases between the germline ends. Germline CDR1 SNHLY, CDR2 FYNNEI. This CDR3 region has 14 residues. The CDR3, as DNA: TGTGCCAGCACTCGGCAGGGCGAGGGTGAGACCCAGTACTTC. Its protein product is CASTRQGEGETQYF.

Concerning this clonotype: One end of the junction fails to match germline, which may point to a read error. V gene TRBV6-2 or TRBV6-3 combines with J gene TRBJ1-1; possibly TRBD1 for D (5 bases). This CDR3 spans 14 amino acids. Per germline, CDR1 MNHEY and CDR2 SVGEGT. CDR3 bases: TGTGCCAGCAGTTACCAGGGCATGGTAACTGGAGCTTTCTTT. It codes for CASSYQGMVTGAFF.

This sequence joins TRBV12-5 and TRBJ1-6, with D unclear. The V gene lost 2 bases and the J gene lost 2 bases, with 13 bases spanning the gap. Germline lookup yields CDR1 LGHNT and CDR2 FRNRAP. CDR3 length: 17 residues. The CDR3 nucleotides read TGTGCTAGTGGTTTGATAGTACGGAACACCTATAATTCACCCCTCCACTTT. This gives the protein CASGLIVRNTYNSPLHF.

This clonotype was picked up many times. This chain connects TRBV7-8 to TRBJ2-5; no clear D gene. The V and J ends lost 1 base and 1 base respectively, with 10 bases between them. Germline CDR1 is SGHVS and CDR2 is FQNEAQ. CDR3 size: 15 residues. CDR3 sequence reads: CASSLVIGSQETQYF. The CDR3 nucleotides read TGTGCCAGCAGCTTAGTAATCGGCTCCCAAGAGACCCAGTACTTC.

The V gene is TRBV11-2, the J gene TRBJ2-1; 9 nucleotides match TRBD2. V dropped 2 bases and J dropped 1; count of bases not matched to a gene: 6. The CDR3 has 17 amino acids. Germline-derived CDR1 and CDR2 are SGHAT and FQNNGV. The CDR3 protein is CASSLSGGRASYNEQFF. CDR3 in DNA: TGTGCCAGCAGCTTAAGCGGCGGGAGGGCGTCCTACAATGAGCAGTTCTTC.

Note on this clonotype: A read error is possible here, since a much larger clone lies one base away. A read error is likely, as this CDR3 ends without the conserved phenylalanine or tryptophan. J is TRBJ1-1 and V is TRBV7-2, with D possibly TRBD1 on 6 matching bases. The CDR3 runs 14 residues. Looked up from germline, CDR1 is SGHTA and CDR2 is FQGNSA. V dropped 2 bases and J dropped 6 bases, with 13 bases sitting between them. CDR3 residues: CASSLSVQGPEAFL. In nucleotides, the CDR3 is TGTGCCAGCAGCTTATCGGTTCAGGGGCCTGAAGCTTTCCTT.

This clonotype was observed a few times. The CDR3 coding sequence is TGTGCCAGCTCCACCGGGGGGACTTTCGAGACCCAGTACTTC. Encoded protein: CASSTGGTFETQYF. This chain uses TRBV7-2 with TRBJ2-5, with 7 bases that match TRBD2. CDR1 SGHTA and CDR2 FQGNSA come from the germline V gene. V lost 8 bases, J lost 5 bases, and 11 bases stayed unmatched. The CDR3 length is 14 residues.

J is TRBJ1-1 and V is TRBV19; 9 bases are a match to TRBD1. CDR1 and CDR2 from the germline V gene are LNHDA and SQIVND (reference sequence). V lost 5 bases to trimming and J lost 5 bases; unmatched junction nucleotides: 3. This CDR3 spans 13 amino acids. The CDR3 loop is CASSGTGRTEAFF. The CDR3 DNA follows: TGTGCCAGTAGTGGGACAGGGCGAACTGAAGCTTTCTTT.

This clonotype was found many times. V is TRBV12-3 or TRBV12-4 and J is TRBJ1-1, with 7 bases matching TRBD1. The CDR3 is made up of 13 amino acids. The J segment lost 4 bases and the V segment lost 6 bases, leaving 5 bases of the junction unmatched. The CDR3 bases are TGTGCCAGCAGCCAACAGGGGATCACTGAAGCTTTCTTT. This gives the protein CASSQQGITEAFF.

The rearrangement uses TRBV9 and TRBJ2-5; the match to TRBD2 covers 8 bases. The J call may be faulty, since TRBJ2-1 better matches the DNA end. CDR3 length equals 16 residues. Germline V gene sequence: CDR1 SGDLS, CDR2 YYNGEE. CDR3 nucleotides: TGTGCCAGCAGCGCCTCTGAAAGCGGGGGATACAATGAGCAGTTCTTC. It codes for CASSASESGGYNEQFF.

The J gene is TRBJ1-5, the V gene TRBV28, with 8 bases fitting TRBD1. The V gene's germline CDR1 is MDHEN and CDR2 SYDVKM. V dropped 6 bases and J dropped 3; count of bases not matched to a gene: 16. CDR3 length equals 18 residues. The CDR3 DNA follows: TGTGCCAGCAGCCCCAGGACAGGGCCCTCCTTCCCCAATCAGCCCCAGCATTTT. Its protein is CASSPRTGPSFPNQPQHF. Full variable domain (rest looked up from reference TRBV28 and TRBJ1-5): DVKVTQSSRYLVKRTGEKVFLECVQDMDHENMFWYRQDPGLGLRLIYFSYDVKMKEKGDIPEGYSVSREKKERFSLILESASTNQTSMYLCASSPRTGPSFPNQPQHFGDGTRLSIL.